One and the same sample provided the 11 T cell receptor beta chains below, sequenced in a study of T cells in Graves' hyperthyroidism and ophthalmopathy. Amplification of TCR beta CDR3 regions used RNA as the template. HTBI primers were the set used in a first-round RT-PCR of the TCR CDR3. Each CDR3 protein gets one entry after TCRdb re-called the multiplex PCR reads with MiXCR. The sample yields 300,000 to 450,000 distinct CDR3 sequences, just under 15% seen once. The sequenced material came from blood. The source is a woman aged 25 to 39 with Graves' hyperthyroidism.

This chain joins TRBV6-1 and TRBJ2-3; either TRBD1 or TRBD2 may fit D (5 bases each). The CDR3 runs 17 residues. Trimming shortened V by 6 bases and J by 1 base, and 20 bases separated the two germline ends. Germline V lookup: CDR1 MNHNS, CDR2 SASEGT. CDR3: CASSPTTGLLGTDTQYF. The CDR3 nucleotides read TGTGCCAGCAGCCCTACTACAGGTTTACTAGGCACAGATACGCAGTATTTT.

This clonotype has at least ten counts. The gene calls are TRBV7-2 and TRBJ2-3, with 12 nucleotides matching TRBD2. The CDR3 runs 17 residues. Trimming at V came to 5 bases and at J to 0 bases, leaving 6 bases not matched to a gene. The germline V gene has CDR1 SGHTA and CDR2 FQGNSA. The CDR3 reads CASSAGTSGSSTDTQYF. CDR3 nucleotide sequence: TGTGCCAGCAGCGCAGGGACTAGCGGGTCCAGCACAGATACGCAGTATTTT.

This clonotype was found many times. The DNA of the CDR3 is TGCAGCGCTATGGACACAGATACGCAGTATTTT. Amino acids: CSAMDTDTQYF. The chain is built from TRBV29-1 and TRBJ2-3, with D hard to call. This CDR3 region has 11 residues. The germline V and J ends were trimmed by 7 bases and 2 bases, with 7 bases remaining between them. Germline V gene lookup returns CDR1 SQVTM and CDR2 ANQGSEA.

The chain links TRBV29-1 to TRBJ1-1; 8 nucleotides agree with TRBD1. Germline V CDR1 and CDR2: SQVTM, ANQGSEA. The J segment lost 8 bases and the V segment lost 1 base, leaving 9 bases of the junction unmatched. CDR3 length equals 14 residues. DNA for the CDR3: TGCAGCGTTGAAGTCGCTCAGGGGGCGTCGGAAGCTTTCTTT. It codes for CSVEVAQGASEAFF.

The table lists this clonotype with many counts. V gene TRBV2 combines with J gene TRBJ1-2; 11 nucleotides match TRBD1. The ends lost 7 bases at V and 6 bases at J; junction bases unmatched: 13. The CDR3 is made up of 16 amino acids. Looked up from germline, CDR1 is SNHLY and CDR2 is FYNNEI. CDR3: CASKRDRGSFFDGYTF. For the CDR3, the DNA is TGTGCCAGCAAGCGGGACAGGGGGTCTTTTTTCGATGGCTACACCTTC.

Notes on this clonotype: A much larger clone is a single base away; this may be a read error. The gene calls are TRBV18 and TRBJ2-5; possible D gene TRBD1, 6 bases. The germline gives CDR1 KGHSH, CDR2 LQKENI. The CDR3 loop spans 14 amino acids. CDR3 region: CAGSPSGVRETQYF. As DNA, the CDR3 is TGTGCCGGCTCACCATCAGGGGTCCGAGAGACCCAGTACTTC.

This clonotype occurred many times. The chain has TRBV24-1 and TRBJ2-4; D is undetermined. Trimming shortened V by 3 bases and J by 8 bases, and 10 bases separated the two germline ends. Germline V gene data show CDR1 as KGHDR and CDR2 as SFDVKD. CDR3 length: 13 residues. The CDR3 reads CATSDHAWDIQYF. CDR3 sequence (DNA): TGTGCCACCAGTGATCACGCCTGGGACATTCAGTACTTC.

This clonotype was detected many times. The rearrangement joins TRBV28 to TRBJ1-5; D gene uncertain. This CDR3 contains 9 residues. The germline CDR1 and CDR2 sequences are MDHEN and SYDVKM. The ends were cut back, 11 bases at V and 8 bases at J, with 7 bases in the middle. In DNA form, the CDR3 reads TGTGCCGGAGGAAAGCCCCAGCATTTT. Protein: CAGGKPQHF.

This clonotype was seen a few times. This CDR3 is CSVPGQGAGQPQHF. CDR3 DNA: TGCAGTGTCCCGGGACAGGGGGCAGGTCAGCCCCAGCATTTT. This chain connects TRBV20-1 to TRBJ1-5, with TRBD1 matching over 12 bases. The CDR3 covers 14 residues. Germline trimming cut 7 bases from V and 6 bases from J; bases unmatched to any gene: 7. Germline CDR1 DFQATT, CDR2 SNEGSKA (reference sequence).

Written as DNA, the CDR3 is TGTGCCAGCAGCTTCTTCGGGACAGTGAACACCGGGGAGCTGTTTTTT. It translates to CASSFFGTVNTGELFF. This rearrangement joins TRBV6-1 to TRBJ2-2; 7 bases align to TRBD1. CDR1 and CDR2 from the germline V gene are MNHNS and SASEGT. The CDR3 sequence is 16 residues long. Germline trimming cut 6 bases from V and 1 base from J; bases unmatched to any gene: 8.

This clonotype showed up many times. The chain uses TRBV28 and TRBJ2-7, with 7 bases aligning to TRBD1. The CDR3 has 14 amino acids. Trimming cost V 5 bases and J 7 bases; bases outside gene matches: 11. In germline, CDR1 is MDHEN, CDR2 SYDVKM. The CDR3 DNA sequence: TGTGCCAGCAGTACACGGGACAGTGTATCGGAGCAGTACTTC. This sequence encodes CASSTRDSVSEQYF. Supplemented by reference TRBV28 and TRBJ2-7, the full variable domain reads DVKVTQSSRYLVKRTGEKVFLECVQDMDHENMFWYRQDPGLGLRLIYFSYDVKMKEKGDIPEGYSVSREKKERFSLILESASTNQTSMYLCASSTRDSVSEQYFGPGTRLTVT.